This T cell receptor (beta chain) is from a study of shared clonotypes between healthy human individuals. The CDR3 loop spans 13 amino acids. Germline CDR1 reads KGHSH; CDR2 reads LQKENI. The ends were cut back, 4 bases at V and 0 bases at J, with 6 bases in the middle. Concerning this clone: Other DNA sequences from this sample encode an identical CDR3 as well.

Produced via immunoSEQ multiplex PCR; TCRdb's table is partial and in-frame only. The table records millions of clones, roughly nine tenths of them present only once. The chain uses TRBV18 and TRBJ1-1; a weak D match, TRBD1 (5 bases). The sequenced sample consisted of naive CD4+ T cells sorted from blood. Subset noted: CD45RA+ positively selected. The clonotype originates from a man younger than 30 in good health. In nucleotides, the CDR3 is TGTGCCAGCTCACGAGGGGTGAACACTGAAGCTTTCTTT. Protein product: CASSRGVNTEAFF. The full variable domain, with the rest looked up from reference TRBV18 and TRBJ1-1, is NAGVMQNPRHLVRRRGQEARLRCSPMKGHSHVYWYRQLPEEGLKFMVYLQKENIIDESGMPKERFSAEFPKEGPSILRIQQVVRGDSAAYFCASSRGVNTEAFFGQGTRLTVV.